Following are 4 T cell receptor delta chains from one sample sequenced in a study of gamma-delta chains in newborns, infants, children. TCRdb ran CATT on the reads. The table records approximately 11,000 delta-chain clones, less than 4.5% of them present only once. Sequencing was done on a sample of blood. Receptor source: a child who was a newborn, infant or young child, either healthy, febrile or measles-vaccinated (not recorded which).

There is no V gene call, and the J gene is TRDJ1; the tabulated D call, TRDD3, remains unverified against the DNA. This CDR3 has 21 residues. CDR3 nucleotides: TGTGCTCTTGGGGAAGGGCCTCTCCTGTACTGGGGGTCTCGACCAGCCGATAAACTCATCTTT. Amino acids: CALGEGPLLYWGSRPADKLIF.

Without a V gene call, the J gene is given as TRDJ1; the table assigns TRDD3, which was not confirmed against the DNA. CDR3 length: 19 residues. Written as DNA, the CDR3 is TGTGCTCTTGGGGAACTTCGACCCTACGGGGGATACCACACCGATAAACTCATCTTT. Residues: CALGELRPYGGYHTDKLIF.

This clone was detected a few times. The chain combines TRDV1 with TRDJ1, with D perhaps TRDD3 (6 bases). This CDR3 spans 13 amino acids. Trimming took 1 base from V and 9 from J, leaving 12 bases between them. Germline CDR1 is TSWWSYY and CDR2 is QGS. The CDR3 nucleotides read TGTGCTCTTGGGGAACAACGTGGGGGGGAACTCATCTTT. Translated, it gives CALGEQRGGELIF.

This clone occurred once. No V gene call is available, although the J gene is TRDJ1; no DNA check was done on the table's D call, TRDD3. The CDR3 totals 21 residues. The CDR3 nucleotides are TGTGCTCTTGGGCCAAAATACCACCCTGCTTCGAGGGGAGGGAACACCGATAAACTCATCTTT. This sequence encodes CALGPKYHPASRGGNTDKLIF.